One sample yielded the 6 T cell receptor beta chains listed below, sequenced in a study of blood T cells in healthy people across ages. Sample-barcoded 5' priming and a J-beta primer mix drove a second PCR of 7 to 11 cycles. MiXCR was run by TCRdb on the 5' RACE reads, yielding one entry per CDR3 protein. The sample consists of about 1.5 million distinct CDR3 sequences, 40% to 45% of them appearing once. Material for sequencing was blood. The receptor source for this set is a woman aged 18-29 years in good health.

Written as DNA, the CDR3 is TGTGCCAGCAGCGCAGGGACAGGGTCGCCCTACGAGCAGTACTTC. Translation: CASSAGTGSPYEQYF. V is TRBV5-4 and J is TRBJ2-7; the match to TRBD1 covers 9 bases. V shed 4 bases, J shed 2 bases, and the junction held 7 bases outside the gene matches. The V gene's germline CDR1 is SGHNT and CDR2 YYREEE (reference sequence). CDR3 length: 15 amino acids.

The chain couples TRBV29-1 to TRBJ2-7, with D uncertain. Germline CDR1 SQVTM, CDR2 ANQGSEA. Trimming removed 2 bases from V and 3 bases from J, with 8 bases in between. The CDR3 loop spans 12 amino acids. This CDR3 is CSVEPNGYEQYF. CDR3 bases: TGCAGCGTTGAACCGAATGGCTACGAGCAGTACTTC.

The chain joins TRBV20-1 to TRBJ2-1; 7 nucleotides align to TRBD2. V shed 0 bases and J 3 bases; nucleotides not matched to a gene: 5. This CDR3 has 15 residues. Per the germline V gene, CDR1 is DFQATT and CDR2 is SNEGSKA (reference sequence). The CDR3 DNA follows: TGCAGTGCTAGAGACGGGCGGGAGAGCTACAATGAGCAGTTCTTC. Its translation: CSARDGRESYNEQFF.

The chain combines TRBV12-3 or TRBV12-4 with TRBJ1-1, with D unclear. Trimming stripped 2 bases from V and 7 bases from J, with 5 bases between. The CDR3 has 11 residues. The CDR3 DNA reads TGTGCCAGCAGTTTAAAGGGTGAAGCTTTCTTT. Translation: CASSLKGEAFF.

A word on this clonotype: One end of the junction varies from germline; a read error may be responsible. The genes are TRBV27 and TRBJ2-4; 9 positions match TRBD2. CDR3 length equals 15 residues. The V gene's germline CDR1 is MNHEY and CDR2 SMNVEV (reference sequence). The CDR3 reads CASSFGGGGKNIRYF. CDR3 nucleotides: TGTGCCAGCAGTTTTGGCGGGGGGGGCAAAAACATTCGGTACTTC.

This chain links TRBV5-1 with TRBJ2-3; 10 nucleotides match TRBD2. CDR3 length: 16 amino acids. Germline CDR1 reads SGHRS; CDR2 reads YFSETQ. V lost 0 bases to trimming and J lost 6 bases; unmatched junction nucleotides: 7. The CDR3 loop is CASSLVLAGRRDTQYF. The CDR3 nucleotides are TGCGCCAGCAGCTTGGTACTAGCGGGACGTAGGGATACGCAGTATTTT.